This TCR beta chain is drawn from a study of blood T cell repertoires in COVID-19. Across the whole study: Specimens from acute and convalescent COVID-19 originated in the United States, Italy and Spain.

This clone was seen a handful of times. The CDR3 spans 15 residues. Trimming removed 0 bases at V and 7 bases at J, with 12 bases between. Germline values: CDR1 KGHDR, CDR2 SFDVKD. In the original workflow: Estimation of nucleated cell counts relied on the amplification of reference gene primers. Method: immunoSEQ multiplex PCR; TCRdb's copy keeps in-frame clones and lacks some. V and J calls and clone size are given by that table; D and trimming were obtained from the DNA. This sample yields 110,000 or so clones, of which 85% are seen a single time; about 13% belongs to the top ten. Sequencing input: peripheral blood. The chain recombines TRBV24-1 with TRBJ1-5; D call uncertain. This receptor was identified in a human donor in a cohort sampled during active COVID-19. The CDR3 sequence: CATSDLLRIWQPQHF. For the CDR3, the DNA is TGTGCCACCAGTGATTTGCTGAGGATATGGCAGCCCCAGCATTTT.